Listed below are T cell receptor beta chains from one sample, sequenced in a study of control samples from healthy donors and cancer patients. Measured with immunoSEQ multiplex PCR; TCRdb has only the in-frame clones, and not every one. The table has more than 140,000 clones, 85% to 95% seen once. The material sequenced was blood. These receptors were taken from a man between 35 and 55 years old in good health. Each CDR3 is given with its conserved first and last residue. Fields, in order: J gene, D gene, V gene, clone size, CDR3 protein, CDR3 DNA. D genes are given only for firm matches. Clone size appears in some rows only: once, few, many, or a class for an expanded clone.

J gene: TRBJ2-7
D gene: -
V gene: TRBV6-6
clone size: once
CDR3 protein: CASSYRQGGPPYEQYF
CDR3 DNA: TGTGCCAGCAGTTACCGGCAGGGGGGACCCCCCTACGAGCAGTACTTC

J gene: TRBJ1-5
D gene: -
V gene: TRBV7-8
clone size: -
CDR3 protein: CASSLAGLRDNQPQHF
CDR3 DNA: TGTGCCAGCAGCTTAGCAGGGCTTAGAGACAATCAGCCCCAGCATTTT

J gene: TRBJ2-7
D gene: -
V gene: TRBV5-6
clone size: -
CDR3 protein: CASSLALTGAYEQYF
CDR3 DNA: TGTGCCAGCAGCTTGGCCTTAACCGGTGCCTACGAGCAGTACTTC

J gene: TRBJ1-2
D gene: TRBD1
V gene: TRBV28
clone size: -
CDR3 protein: CASRGQIFDGYTF
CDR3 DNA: TGTGCCAGCAGGGGACAGATTTTTGATGGCTACACCTTC

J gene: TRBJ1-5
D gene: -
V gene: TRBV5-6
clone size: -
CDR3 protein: CASSTTGVGQPQHF
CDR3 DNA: TGTGCCAGCAGCACTACAGGAGTCGGACAGCCCCAGCATTTT

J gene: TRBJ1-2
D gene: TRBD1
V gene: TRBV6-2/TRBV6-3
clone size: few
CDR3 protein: CASSSNRDRGTANYGYTF
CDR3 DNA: TGTGCCAGCAGTTCGAACCGGGACAGGGGAACAGCTAACTATGGCTACACCTTC

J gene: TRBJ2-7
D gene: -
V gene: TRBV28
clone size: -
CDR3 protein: CAVAGGEQYF
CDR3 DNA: TGTGCCGTAGCAGGTGGAGAGCAGTACTTC

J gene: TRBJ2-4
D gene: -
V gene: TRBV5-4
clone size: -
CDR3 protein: CASSLGQGAKNIQYF
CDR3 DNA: TGTGCCAGCAGCTTGGGTCAGGGGGCCAAAAACATTCAGTACTTC

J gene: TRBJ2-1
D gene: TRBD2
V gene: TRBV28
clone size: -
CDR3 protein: CASPSGSYNEQFF
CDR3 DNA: TGTGCCAGTCCTAGCGGCTCCTACAATGAGCAGTTCTTC

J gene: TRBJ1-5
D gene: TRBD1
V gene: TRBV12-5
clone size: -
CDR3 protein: CASRYAEGWTGDSNQPQHF
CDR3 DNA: TGTGCTAGTCGGTATGCGGAGGGGTGGACAGGGGATAGCAATCAGCCCCAGCATTTT

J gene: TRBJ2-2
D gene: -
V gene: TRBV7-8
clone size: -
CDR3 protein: CASSSGDGELFF
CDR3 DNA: TGTGCCAGCAGCTCAGGGGACGGGGAGCTGTTTTTT

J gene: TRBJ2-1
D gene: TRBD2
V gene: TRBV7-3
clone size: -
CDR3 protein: CASSSYGTSGSSYNEQFF
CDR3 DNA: TGTGCCAGCAGCTCATATGGGACTAGCGGGAGCTCCTACAATGAGCAGTTCTTC

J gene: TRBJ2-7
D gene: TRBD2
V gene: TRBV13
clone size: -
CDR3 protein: CASSLPGLAGEASNEQYF
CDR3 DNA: TGTGCCAGCAGCTTACCGGGACTAGCGGGAGAGGCTTCCAACGAGCAGTACTTC

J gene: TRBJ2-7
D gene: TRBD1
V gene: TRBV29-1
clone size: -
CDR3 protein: CSVRTGTGGTYEQYF
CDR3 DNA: TGCAGCGTTAGGACCGGGACAGGGGGGACCTACGAGCAGTACTTC

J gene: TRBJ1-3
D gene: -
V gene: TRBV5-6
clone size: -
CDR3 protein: CASSLETEGNTIYF
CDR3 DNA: TGTGCCAGCAGCTTGGAAACAGAAGGAAACACCATATATTTT

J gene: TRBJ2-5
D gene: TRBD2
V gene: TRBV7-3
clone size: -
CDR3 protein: CASSLETGTSGIMSQYF
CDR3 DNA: TGTGCCAGCAGCTTAGAGACCGGGACTAGCGGGATAATGTCCCAGTACTTC

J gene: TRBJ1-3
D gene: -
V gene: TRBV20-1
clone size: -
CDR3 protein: CSAKQGNTIYF
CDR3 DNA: TGCAGTGCGAAACAGGGCAACACCATATATTTT

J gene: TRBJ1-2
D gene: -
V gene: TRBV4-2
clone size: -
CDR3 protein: CASSQESSREAGYTF
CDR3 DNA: TGTGCCAGCAGCCAAGAATCGAGCAGGGAGGCTGGCTACACCTTC

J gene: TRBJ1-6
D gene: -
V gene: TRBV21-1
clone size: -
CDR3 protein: CASSKPNRLNSPLHF
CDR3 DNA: TGTGCCAGCAGCAAACCTAACAGGCTCAATTCACCCCTCCACTTT

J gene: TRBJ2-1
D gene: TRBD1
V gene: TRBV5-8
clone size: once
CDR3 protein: CASSSYRDRATYNEQFF
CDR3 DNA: TGTGCCAGCAGCTCTTACCGGGACAGGGCAACCTACAATGAGCAGTTCTTC

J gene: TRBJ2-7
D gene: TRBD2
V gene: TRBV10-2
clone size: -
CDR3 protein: CASSVAGGLSVEQYF
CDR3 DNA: TGCGCCAGCAGTGTAGCGGGGGGGCTGTCGGTCGAGCAGTACTTC

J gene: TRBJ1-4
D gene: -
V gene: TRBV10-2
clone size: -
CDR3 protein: CASSSGSNEKLFF
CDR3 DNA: TGCGCCAGCTCCAGTGGATCTAATGAAAAACTGTTTTTT

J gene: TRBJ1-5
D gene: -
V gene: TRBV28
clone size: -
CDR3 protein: CASSLYQGPEPQHF
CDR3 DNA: TGTGCCAGCAGTTTATATCAGGGGCCTGAGCCCCAGCATTTT

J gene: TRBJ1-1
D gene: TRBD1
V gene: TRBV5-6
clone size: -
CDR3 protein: CASTPGGRGVGTEAFF
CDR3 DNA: TGTGCCAGCACCCCAGGGGGCCGCGGAGTAGGGACTGAAGCTTTCTTT

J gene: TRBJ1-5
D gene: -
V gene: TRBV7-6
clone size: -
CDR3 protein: CASSLGNNQPQHF
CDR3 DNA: TGTGCCAGCAGCTTGGGCAACAATCAGCCCCAGCATTTT

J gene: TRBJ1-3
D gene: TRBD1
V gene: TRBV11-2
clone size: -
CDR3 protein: CASSLDRTGASGNTIYF
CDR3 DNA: TGTGCCAGCAGCTTAGATAGGACAGGAGCGTCTGGAAACACCATATATTTT

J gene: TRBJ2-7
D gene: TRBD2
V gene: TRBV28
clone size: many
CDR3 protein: CASSLELAGTYYEQYF
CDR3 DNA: TGTGCCAGCAGTTTGGAGCTAGCGGGAACATACTACGAGCAGTACTTC

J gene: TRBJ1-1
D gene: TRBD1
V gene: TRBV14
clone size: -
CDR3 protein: CASSQDQQGYAEAFF
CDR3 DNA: TGTGCCAGCAGCCAAGATCAACAGGGGTACGCTGAAGCTTTCTTT

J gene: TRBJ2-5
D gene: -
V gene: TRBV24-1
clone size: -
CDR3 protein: CATSDLGKTQYF
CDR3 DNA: TGTGCCACCAGTGATTTGGGCAAGACCCAGTACTTC

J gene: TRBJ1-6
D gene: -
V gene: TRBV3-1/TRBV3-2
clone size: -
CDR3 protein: CASSLDRNSPLHF
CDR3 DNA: TGTGCCAGCAGCCTGGACAGAAATTCACCCCTCCACTTT

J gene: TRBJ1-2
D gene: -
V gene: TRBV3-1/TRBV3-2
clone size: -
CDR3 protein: CASSPRGDYGYTF
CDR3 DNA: TGTGCCAGCAGCCCCAGGGGTGACTATGGCTACACCTTC

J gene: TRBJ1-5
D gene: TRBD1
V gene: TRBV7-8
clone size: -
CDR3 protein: CASSPRPRQGNQPQHF
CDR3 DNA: TGTGCCAGCAGCCCTAGACCAAGACAGGGAAATCAGCCCCAGCATTTT

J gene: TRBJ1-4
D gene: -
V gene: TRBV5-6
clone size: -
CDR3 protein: CASSLGRAATNEKLFF
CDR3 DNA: TGTGCCAGCAGCTTGGGCAGGGCCGCAACTAATGAAAAACTGTTTTTT

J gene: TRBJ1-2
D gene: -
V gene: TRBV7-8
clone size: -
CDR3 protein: CASSFRLQGQDGYTF
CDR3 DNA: TGTGCCAGCAGCTTTCGGCTCCAGGGTCAGGATGGCTACACCTTC

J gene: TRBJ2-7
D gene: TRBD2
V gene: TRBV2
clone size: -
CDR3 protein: CASSRSRGRGASGSSPYEQYF
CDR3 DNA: TGTGCCAGCAGTCGTAGTCGGGGGAGAGGGGCTAGCGGGAGTAGCCCCTACGAGCAGTACTTC

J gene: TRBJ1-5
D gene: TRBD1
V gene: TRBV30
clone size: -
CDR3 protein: CAWGLTGVEQPQHF
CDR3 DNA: TGTGCCTGGGGATTGACAGGGGTAGAACAGCCCCAGCATTTT

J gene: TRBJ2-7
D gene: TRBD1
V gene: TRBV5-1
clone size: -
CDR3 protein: CASSLVTGGREQYF
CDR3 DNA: TGCGCCAGCAGCTTGGTAACAGGGGGCCGGGAGCAGTACTTC

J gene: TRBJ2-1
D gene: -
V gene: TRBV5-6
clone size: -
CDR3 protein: CASSLVGQHRYNEQFF
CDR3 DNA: TGTGCCAGCAGCTTGGTTGGCCAACACCGGTACAATGAGCAGTTCTTC

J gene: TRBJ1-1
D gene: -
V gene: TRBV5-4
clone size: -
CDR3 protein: CASSLTSGTADTEAFF
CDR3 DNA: TGTGCCAGCAGCTTAACGTCAGGGACCGCAGACACTGAAGCTTTCTTT

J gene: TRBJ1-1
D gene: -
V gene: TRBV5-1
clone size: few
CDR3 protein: CASSLDGREGAEAFF
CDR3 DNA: TGCGCCAGCAGCTTGGACGGCAGGGAAGGCGCTGAAGCTTTCTTT

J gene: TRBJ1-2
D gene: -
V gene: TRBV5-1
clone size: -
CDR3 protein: CASSFAGDYGYTF
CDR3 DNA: TGCGCCAGCAGCTTCGCGGGAGACTATGGCTACACCTTC

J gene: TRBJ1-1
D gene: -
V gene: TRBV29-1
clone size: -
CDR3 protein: CSAGTQNTEAFF
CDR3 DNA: TGCAGCGCCGGGACCCAGAACACTGAAGCTTTCTTT

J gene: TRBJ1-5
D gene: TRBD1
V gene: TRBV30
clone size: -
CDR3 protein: CAWGTGNKPQHF
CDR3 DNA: TGTGCCTGGGGGACAGGGAATAAGCCCCAGCATTTT

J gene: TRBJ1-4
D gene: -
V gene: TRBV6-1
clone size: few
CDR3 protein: CASSVGVGDRGEKLFF
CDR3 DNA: TGTGCCAGCAGTGTGGGAGTAGGCGACAGAGGTGAAAAACTGTTTTTT

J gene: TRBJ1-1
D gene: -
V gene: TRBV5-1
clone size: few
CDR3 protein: CASSLMRASTEAFF
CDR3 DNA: TGCGCCAGCAGCCTGATGAGGGCATCAACTGAAGCTTTCTTT

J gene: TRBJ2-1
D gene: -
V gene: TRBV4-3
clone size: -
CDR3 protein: CASSQDGTDNEQFF
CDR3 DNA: TGCGCCAGCAGCCAAGATGGGACCGATAATGAGCAGTTCTTC

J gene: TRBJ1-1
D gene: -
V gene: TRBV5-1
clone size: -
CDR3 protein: CASSISQGTEAFF
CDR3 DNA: TGCGCCAGCTCAATATCTCAGGGGACTGAAGCTTTCTTT

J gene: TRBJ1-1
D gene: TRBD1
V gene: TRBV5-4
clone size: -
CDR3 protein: CASSLQGTVNTEAFF
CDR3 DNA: TGTGCCAGCAGCTTGCAAGGGACAGTGAACACTGAAGCTTTCTTT

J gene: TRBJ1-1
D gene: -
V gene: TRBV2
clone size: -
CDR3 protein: CASSVTGGVPEAFF
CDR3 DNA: TGTGCCAGCAGCGTGACGGGGGGGGTCCCTGAAGCTTTCTTT

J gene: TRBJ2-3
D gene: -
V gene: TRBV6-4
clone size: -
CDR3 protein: CASSGRVWCTDTQYF
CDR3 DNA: TGTGCCAGCAGTGGCCGGGTTTGGTGCACAGATACGCAGTATTTT

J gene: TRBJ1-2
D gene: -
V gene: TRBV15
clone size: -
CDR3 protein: CATSRDTVVNYGYTF
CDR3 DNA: TGTGCCACCAGCAGAGATACAGTGGTTAACTATGGCTACACCTTC

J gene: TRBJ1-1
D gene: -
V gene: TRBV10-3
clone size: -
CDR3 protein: CATIDNRYLNTEAFF
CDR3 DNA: TGTGCCACCATTGATAACCGGTACTTGAACACTGAAGCTTTCTTT

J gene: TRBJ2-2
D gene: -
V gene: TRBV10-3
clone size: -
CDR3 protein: CAISELDGGELFF
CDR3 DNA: TGTGCCATCAGTGAACTGGACGGCGGGGAGCTGTTTTTT

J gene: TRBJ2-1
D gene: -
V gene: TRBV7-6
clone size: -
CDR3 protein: CASSSPGLSYNEQFF
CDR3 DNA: TGTGCCAGCAGCTCGCCGGGGCTCTCCTACAATGAGCAGTTCTTC

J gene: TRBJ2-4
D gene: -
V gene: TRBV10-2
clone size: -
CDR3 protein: CASSLGDMTKNIQYF
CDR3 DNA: TGCGCCAGCAGTTTAGGAGATATGACCAAAAACATTCAGTACTTC